These 27 T cell receptor beta chains were sequenced from one sample in a study of blood T cells in healthy people across ages. A J-beta primer mix and a sample-barcoded 5' primer were used in a second PCR of roughly 6 to 11 cycles. TCRdb re-derived calls from the 5' RACE reads in MiXCR, one entry per CDR3 protein. Among around 1,000,000 distinct CDR3 sequences listed, roughly 24% were seen once. The sample was also reused in another study, on T cells of mothers and their children.

The sequenced sample was blood. The source is a girl aged 2 to 9 in good health.

This chain connects TRBV29-1 to TRBJ2-5; TRBD2 agrees at 7 bases. CDR1 and CDR2 (germline): SQVTM, ANQGSEA. V was clipped by 4 bases and J by 2 bases; unmatched bases: 16. The CDR3 runs 17 residues. The CDR3 nucleotides are TGCAGCGTTGGGCGTTCGGAGGCGGGAGTATGGCAAGAGACCCAGTACTTC. Translated, it gives CSVGRSEAGVWQETQYF.

This clonotype was found a few times. The CDR3 DNA reads TGTGCCAGTAGTATCGGGGGCGAGTATGGCTACACCTTC. Its translation: CASSIGGEYGYTF. The rearrangement links TRBV19 to TRBJ1-2; TRBD1 is a possible D gene (6 bases). This CDR3 comprises 13 residues. CDR1 is LNHDA and CDR2 is SQIVND in the germline V gene (reference sequence). Trimming cost V 3 bases and J 5 bases, with 10 bases left between them.

This clonotype has just a few counts. The chain carries TRBV11-1 and TRBJ2-7, with a possible D match to TRBD1 (6 bases). CDR3 size: 15 residues. The germline V gene has CDR1 SGHAT and CDR2 FQDESV (reference sequence). With 1 base removed from V and 7 bases from J, the gap between germline ends came to 17 bases. This CDR3 reads CASSLEGQGTQEQYF. The CDR3 region has the DNA TGTGCCAGCAGCTTAGAAGGGCAGGGGACACAAGAGCAGTACTTC. Filled out from reference TRBV11-1 and TRBJ2-7, the complete variable domain reads EAEVAQSPRYKITEKSQAVAFWCDPISGHATLYWYRQILGQGPELLVQFQDESVVDDSQLPKDRFSAERLKGVDSTLKIQPAELGDSAMYLCASSLEGQGTQEQYFGPGTRLTVT.

This rearrangement joins TRBV20-1 to TRBJ1-2; D gene unclear. V shed 6 bases and J shed 7 bases, with 12 bases lying between them. The CDR3 is 11 residues long. Germline loops: CDR1 DFQATT, CDR2 SNEGSKA (reference sequence). CDR3 loop: CSAVAGGGYTF. CDR3 in DNA: TGCAGTGCAGTAGCGGGTGGTGGCTACACCTTC.

This clonotype was recorded a few times. The chain is built from TRBV28 and TRBJ2-5, with D possibly matching TRBD2 (5 bases). The CDR3 spans 12 residues. V was trimmed by 6 bases and J by 3 bases, leaving 8 bases between them. Germline CDR1 is MDHEN and CDR2 is SYDVKM. CDR3 protein: CASREAEETQYF. The CDR3 DNA reads TGTGCCAGCAGAGAAGCGGAAGAGACCCAGTACTTC.

The J gene is TRBJ2-5, the V gene TRBV11-1, with 8 bases matching TRBD1. The CDR3 spans 20 residues. Germline CDR1 and CDR2: SGHAT and FQDESV (reference sequence). Unmatched junction bases numbered 18, after V lost 3 bases and J lost 0 bases. CDR3 region: CASSFIPGDPRQGYQETQYF. In DNA form, the CDR3 reads TGTGCCAGCAGCTTCATTCCCGGGGACCCGAGACAGGGGTACCAAGAGACCCAGTACTTC.

This clonotype was observed a handful of times. J is TRBJ2-7 and V is TRBV27; tentative D call: TRBD2 (6 bases). Near its end, the DNA agrees better with TRBJ2-5, so the J call may be wrong. Germline V gene lookup returns CDR1 MNHEY and CDR2 SMNVEV (reference sequence). This CDR3 spans 16 amino acids. The CDR3 region is CASSLYWRGWQETQYF. CDR3 in DNA: TGTGCCAGCAGTTTATATTGGAGGGGTTGGCAAGAGACCCAGTACTTC.

This clonotype has a handful of counts. This CDR3 is CASSLEGTSTQYF. The CDR3 nucleotides are TGCGCCAGCAGCTTGGAGGGGACTTCTACGCAGTATTTT. The V and J genes are TRBV5-1 and TRBJ2-3, with a tentative D call TRBD2 (6 bases). Germline loops: CDR1 SGHRS, CDR2 YFSETQ. The CDR3 runs 13 residues. V lost 0 bases, J lost 8 bases, and 10 bases lay in between.

This clonotype was picked up a small number of times. V usage is TRBV12-3 or TRBV12-4 and J usage is TRBJ2-7; 7 positions agree with TRBD2. This CDR3 is 14 amino acids long. The V and J ends lost 5 bases and 7 bases, in that order; junction bases with no gene match: 11. The CDR3 loop is CASSTTLGGAEQYF. In DNA, the CDR3 is TGTGCCAGCAGTACCACCCTGGGAGGGGCGGAGCAGTACTTC.

This clonotype was seen only a few times. V gene TRBV9 combines with J gene TRBJ1-1; unclear D gene. The CDR3 loop spans 14 amino acids. The germline V and J ends were trimmed by 1 base and 4 bases, with 11 bases remaining between them. Germline CDR1 is SGDLS and CDR2 is YYNGEE. The CDR3 loop reads CASSVWEAGTEAFF. As DNA, the CDR3 is TGTGCCAGCAGCGTATGGGAGGCCGGCACTGAAGCTTTCTTT.

The rearrangement joins TRBV29-1 to TRBJ2-3, with TRBD2 as a possible D gene (6 bases). CDR1 is SQVTM and CDR2 is ANQGSEA in the germline V gene. The CDR3 is made up of 15 amino acids. V was trimmed by 7 bases and J by 5 bases, leaving 22 bases between them. The DNA of the CDR3 is TGCAGCGCCCGACGTCTAAGCGGGCTAGTAGATACGCAGTATTTT. Translating gives CSARRLSGLVDTQYF.

This clonotype has just a few counts. The CDR3 DNA reads TGTGCCAGCAGCCTTCCCGCCCAGGGGGGCAATGAGCAGTTCTTC. It encodes CASSLPAQGGNEQFF. The chain couples TRBV3-1 to TRBJ2-1; tentatively, D is TRBD1 (7 bases). The CDR3 consists of 15 residues. V was clipped by 4 bases and J by 6 bases, with 16 bases between them. Germline-derived CDR1 and CDR2 are LGHDT and YNNKEL (reference sequence).

In its sample, this clonotype was seen a few times. CDR3 region: CASRGLRLAGASNEQFF. The CDR3 DNA is TGTGCCAGCAGGGGCCTTCGTCTAGCGGGAGCGAGTAATGAGCAGTTCTTC. The chain links TRBV28 to TRBJ2-5, with TRBD2 matching over 10 bases. Judging by the DNA end, TRBJ2-1 fits better; the J call may be wrong. The CDR3 sequence is 17 residues long. Germline V gives CDR1 MDHEN, CDR2 SYDVKM.

The rearrangement links TRBV29-1 to TRBJ1-2, with D maybe TRBD1 (5 bases). The CDR3 is 13 residues long. The V end lost 4 bases, the J end lost 6 bases, and 15 bases lay between the germline ends. Germline CDR1 SQVTM, CDR2 ANQGSEA. The CDR3 here is CSVVAVAGNGYTF. DNA of the CDR3: TGCAGCGTTGTGGCCGTAGCAGGGAATGGCTACACCTTC.

This clonotype was seen a few times. The chain joins TRBV10-3 to TRBJ2-1, with 7 bases that match TRBD2. Losses at the gene ends were 6 bases for V and 5 bases for J; bases not matched to a gene: 7. Germline V gene data show CDR1 as ENHRY and CDR2 as SYGVKD. This CDR3 is built from 14 residues. The CDR3 DNA reads TGTGCCATCAGGACCGGGAGGAACGACAATGAGCAGTTCTTC. Translated, it gives CAIRTGRNDNEQFF.

The V gene is TRBV10-3, the J gene TRBJ2-1; the D call may be TRBD1 or TRBD2 (5 bases each). The CDR3 totals 12 residues. V shed 0 bases and J shed 8 bases, with 5 bases lying between them. Germline CDR1 and CDR2: ENHRY and SYGVKD. The CDR3 coding sequence is TGTGCCATCAGTGAGTCGGGGGATGAGCAGTTCTTC. This codes for CAISESGDEQFF.

This clonotype appeared a few times. V gene TRBV6-1 combines with J gene TRBJ1-5; D unresolved. This CDR3 contains 15 residues. The germline CDR1 and CDR2 sequences are MNHNS and SASEGT. The V end lost 0 bases, the J end lost 6 bases, and 12 bases lay between the germline ends. The DNA of the CDR3 is TGTGCCAGCAGTGAAGCAGCCTCAGCTGGTCAGCCCCAGCATTTT. Its protein product is CASSEAASAGQPQHF.

V is TRBV6-1 and J is TRBJ2-5; D gene uncertain. The length of the CDR3 is 12 residues. V lost 4 bases and J 5 bases, leaving 8 bases between the germline ends. The germline V gene encodes CDR1 MNHNS and CDR2 SASEGT. In DNA form, the CDR3 reads TGTGCCAGCAGTGTAATAGAGGAGACCCAGTACTTC. It codes for CASSVIEETQYF.

Note on this clonotype: A junction end diverges from the germline sequence, so it may reflect a read error. The chain uses TRBV5-1 and TRBJ2-5; D call uncertain. Germline V gene sequence: CDR1 SGHRS, CDR2 YFSETQ. This CDR3 is 15 amino acids long. The CDR3 nucleotides read TGCACCAGCAGCTTGGCGTCCGGTGATGGGGAGACCCAGTACTTC. Its protein product is CTSSLASGDGETQYF.

The V gene is TRBV20-1, the J gene TRBJ1-2; maybe TRBD1 (5 bases). There are 13 residues in the CDR3. Trimming removed 7 bases from V and 0 bases from J, with 12 bases in between. Germline V CDR1 and CDR2: DFQATT, SNEGSKA (reference sequence). CDR3: CSVLTGANYGYTF. The CDR3 coding sequence is TGCAGTGTTCTGACGGGGGCTAACTATGGCTACACCTTC.

This clonotype was observed a few times. The chain has TRBV5-5 and TRBJ2-3; 13 bases align to TRBD2. CDR1 SGHKS and CDR2 YYEKEE come from the germline V gene (reference sequence). V shed 4 bases and J 5 bases; nucleotides not matched to a gene: 7. This CDR3 has 16 residues. The DNA for the CDR3 is TGTGCCAGCAGCCCCGGCGGACTAGCGGGAGAAGATACGCAGTATTTT. It yields the protein CASSPGGLAGEDTQYF.

With respect to this clonotype: A read error may account for a junction end that differs from germline. This chain links TRBV12-3 or TRBV12-4 with TRBJ1-2; weak D call: TRBD1 (5 bases). The CDR3 has 16 amino acids. CDR3 in DNA: TGTGCCAGCAGTCCTCTCGGACAACGAGCTAACTATGGCTACGCCTTC. Translation: CASSPLGQRANYGYAF.

The chain is built from TRBV4-3 and TRBJ2-5; tentatively, D is TRBD1 (7 bases). The germline V gene encodes CDR1 LGHNA and CDR2 YSLEER. The CDR3 extends over 17 amino acids. V dropped 1 base and J dropped 1 base, with 16 bases sitting between them. CDR3 DNA sequence: TGCGCCAGCAGCCAAGTCGGAGGGGGCCCGTTCCAAGAGACCCAGTACTTC. Its translation: CASSQVGGGPFQETQYF.

This clonotype appeared a few times. The genes are TRBV6-5 and TRBJ2-7; 7 bases align to TRBD1. Germline CDR1 and CDR2: MNHEY and SVGAGI. V shed 6 bases, J shed 6 bases, and the junction held 11 bases outside the gene matches. The CDR3 has 14 amino acids. The CDR3 coding sequence is TGTGCCAGCAGCTCGGGACAGCCGCCTAGCGAGCAGTACTTC. Its translation is CASSSGQPPSEQYF.

The chain uses TRBV7-2 and TRBJ1-2; D perhaps matches TRBD1 (5 bases). Trimming removed 1 base from V and 6 bases from J, with 15 bases in between. From germline, CDR1 is SGHTA and CDR2 FQGNSA. The CDR3 has 15 amino acids. CDR3 DNA sequence: TGTGCCAGCAGCTTAGAGAGGGGCTTCAGGGATGGCTACACCTTC. Protein: CASSLERGFRDGYTF.

This chain joins TRBV15 and TRBJ1-2; D is unclear. Germline V gene lookup returns CDR1 LNHNV and CDR2 YYDKDF (reference sequence). This CDR3 spans 13 amino acids. V lost 0 bases and J 4 bases, leaving 6 bases between the germline ends. The CDR3 region is CATSREGIYGYTF. CDR3 coding DNA: TGTGCCACCAGCAGAGAAGGGATCTATGGCTACACCTTC.

The genes are TRBV5-1 and TRBJ1-6, with D possibly TRBD1 on 5 matching bases. V gave up 1 base and J gave up 7 bases, with 15 bases separating them. This CDR3 is 16 amino acids long. The germline gives CDR1 SGHRS, CDR2 YFSETQ. The CDR3 sequence: CASSLSLGVENSPLHF. The CDR3 DNA reads TGCGCCAGCAGCTTGAGTTTGGGGGTGGAGAATTCACCCCTCCACTTT.